This T cell receptor beta chain was observed in a study of blood T cell repertoires in COVID-19. Some clones are missing from TCRdb's copy, which holds only in-frame ones; the method was immunoSEQ multiplex PCR. This sample has roughly 300,000 clones, with about 90% found just once. This TCR derives from a woman aged 45-65 years who had recovered from COVID-19. The sample was peripheral blood.

The chain's CDR3 is CASSQGTSKDTQYF. For the CDR3, the DNA is TGTGCCAGCAGCCAAGGGACTAGCAAGGATACGCAGTATTTT. The chain combines TRBV3-1 (or the pseudogene TRBV3-2) with TRBJ2-3, with 8 bases fitting TRBD2. The CDR3 totals 14 residues. Germline CDR1 and CDR2: LGHDT and YNNKEL (reference sequence). The V gene end was trimmed by 1 base and the J gene end by 6 bases; junction bases not matched to a gene: 3.